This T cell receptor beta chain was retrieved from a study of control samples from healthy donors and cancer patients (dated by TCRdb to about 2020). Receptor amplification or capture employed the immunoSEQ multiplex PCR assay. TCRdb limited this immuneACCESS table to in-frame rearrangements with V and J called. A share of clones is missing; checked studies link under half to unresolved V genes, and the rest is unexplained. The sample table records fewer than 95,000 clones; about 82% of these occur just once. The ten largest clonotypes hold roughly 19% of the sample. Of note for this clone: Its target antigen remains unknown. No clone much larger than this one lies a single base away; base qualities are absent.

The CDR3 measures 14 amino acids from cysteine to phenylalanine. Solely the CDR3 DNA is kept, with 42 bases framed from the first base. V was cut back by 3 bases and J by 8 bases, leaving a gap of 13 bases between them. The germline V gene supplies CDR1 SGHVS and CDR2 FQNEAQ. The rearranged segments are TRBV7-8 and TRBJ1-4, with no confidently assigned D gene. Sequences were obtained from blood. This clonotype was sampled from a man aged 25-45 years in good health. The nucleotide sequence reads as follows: TGTGCCAGCAGCTTCGCGGCCGGAGGAGAAAAACTGTTTTTT. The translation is CASSFAAGGEKLFF.